This TCR beta chain originates from a study of T cells in Graves' hyperthyroidism and ophthalmopathy. Amplified TCR beta CDR3 regions came from RNA transcripts. Researchers ran a first-round RT-PCR on the TCR CDR3 using the HTBI primer set. TCRdb processed the multiplex PCR reads anew with MiXCR; each CDR3 protein has one entry. The sample contains roughly 98,000 distinct CDR3 sequences, approximately 39% of which appear only once. This TCR was sampled from a woman in her 30s with Graves' hyperthyroidism. Input material: peripheral blood or thyroid tissue (not recorded which).

CDR3 bases: TGCAGTGCTAGTGCCCAGTACTTC. Translating it yields CSASAQYF. J is TRBJ2-5 and V is TRBV20-1; D ambiguous. Looked up from germline, CDR1 is DFQATT and CDR2 is SNEGSKA (reference sequence). The V gene lost 3 bases and the J gene lost 9 bases, with 2 bases spanning the gap. This CDR3 is 8 amino acids long.